A selection of T cell receptor beta chains follows, all from one sample in a study of cytomegalovirus exposure and HLA in healthy donors. The table came from immunoSEQ multiplex PCR; TCRdb's copy has only in-frame clones and leaves some out. Seen here are about 110,000 clones, approximately 67% observed once, and the top ten hold 8% to 10%. The source material was PBMCs. Receptors originate from a man between 18 and 29 years old in good health and CMV-seropositive. The CDR3 runs from the conserved cysteine through the conserved F or W. The D gene is left open where the match is weak. Some rows mark clone size as missing; the rest say once, few, many or name a class of expanded clone.

J: TRBJ2-5; size: .; V: TRBV2; D: TRBD1; DNA: TGTGCCAGAAGCCGGGACAGGGCGGAGACCCAGTACTTC; CDR3: CARSRDRAETQYF
J: TRBJ1-2; size: .; V: TRBV6-1; D: TRBD1; DNA: TGTGCCAGCAGTACCTTCGGACAGGGGGCTGGCTACACCTTC; CDR3: CASSTFGQGAGYTF
J: TRBJ2-2; size: .; V: TRBV7-9; D: .; DNA: TGTGCCAGCAGTTTTACTGGGGGCAAAAGCGGGGAGCTGTTTTTT; CDR3: CASSFTGGKSGELFF
J: TRBJ1-5; size: few; V: TRBV2; D: .; DNA: TGTGCCAGCAAACTGGGGGCGCAGCCCCAGCATTTT; CDR3: CASKLGAQPQHF
J: TRBJ1-4; size: .; V: TRBV27; D: TRBD1; DNA: TGTGCCAGCAGTCCAGGGACAGGCCCACTGTTTTTT; CDR3: CASSPGTGPLFF
J: TRBJ1-1; size: .; V: TRBV4-1; D: .; DNA: TGCGCCAGCAGCCAAGGCTGGCAGAACACTGAAGCTTTCTTT; CDR3: CASSQGWQNTEAFF
J: TRBJ2-3; size: .; V: TRBV2; D: TRBD2; DNA: TGTGCCAGCAGTCTCTCCGCGGGGGGGCAGGTAGATACGCAGTATTTT; CDR3: CASSLSAGGQVDTQYF
J: TRBJ1-2; size: .; V: TRBV4-1; D: TRBD1; DNA: TGCGCCAGCAGCCAAGATCAACCGGGACAGGGGGCATCCTATGGCTACACCTTC; CDR3: CASSQDQPGQGASYGYTF
J: TRBJ2-7; size: .; V: TRBV7-9; D: TRBD1; DNA: TGTGCCAGCAGCTTCCGGGACAGGGGTGCCCACGAGCAGTACTTC; CDR3: CASSFRDRGAHEQYF
J: TRBJ2-2; size: .; V: TRBV2; D: .; DNA: TGTGCCAGCAGTGAATGGGGGGCCGGGGAGCTGTTTTTT; CDR3: CASSEWGAGELFF
J: TRBJ1-6; size: .; V: TRBV5-4; D: .; DNA: TGTGCCAGCAGCTTGCGATCGACACCTGATTCACCCCTCCACTTT; CDR3: CASSLRSTPDSPLHF
J: TRBJ1-1; size: once; V: TRBV28; D: .; DNA: TGTGCCAGCAGGCGGGCAGGAATTATGACGAACACTGAAGCTTTCTTT; CDR3: CASRRAGIMTNTEAFF
J: TRBJ1-4; size: .; V: TRBV5-5; D: TRBD1; DNA: TGTGCCAGCAGTTATGGACAGGGGGCAGGCCCGGATGAAAAACTGTTTTTT; CDR3: CASSYGQGAGPDEKLFF
J: TRBJ1-6; size: .; V: TRBV7-3; D: TRBD1; DNA: TGTGCCAGCAGCATCCAAGGACAGGGCTATAATTCACCCCTCCACTTT; CDR3: CASSIQGQGYNSPLHF
J: TRBJ1-2; size: .; V: TRBV9; D: .; DNA: TGTGCCAGCAGCGTAGGCACAAACTATGGCTACACCTTC; CDR3: CASSVGTNYGYTF
J: TRBJ1-2; size: .; V: TRBV6-6; D: .; DNA: TGTGCCAGCAGTTACTCGGGAGGGAGTTATGGCTACACCTTC; CDR3: CASSYSGGSYGYTF
J: TRBJ1-6; size: .; V: TRBV2; D: .; DNA: TGTGCCAGCAACGGGGATAATTCACCCCTCCACTTT; CDR3: CASNGDNSPLHF
J: TRBJ1-4; size: .; V: TRBV5-6; D: TRBD1; DNA: TGTGCCAGCAGCCGCGACAGGGGTGAAAAACTGTTTTTT; CDR3: CASSRDRGEKLFF
J: TRBJ1-3; size: .; V: TRBV5-6; D: .; DNA: TGTGCCAGCAGCTCCCTAAACGATGAGGGAGTCGGAAACACCATATATTTT; CDR3: CASSSLNDEGVGNTIYF
J: TRBJ2-3; size: .; V: TRBV2; D: TRBD2; DNA: TGTGCCAGCGGACGACTAGCGGCCACAGATACGCAGTATTTT; CDR3: CASGRLAATDTQYF
J: TRBJ2-3; size: .; V: TRBV2; D: TRBD2; DNA: TGTGCCAGCAGTGAGGGGACTAGCATAAGCACAGATACGCAGTATTTT; CDR3: CASSEGTSISTDTQYF
J: TRBJ2-1; size: .; V: TRBV4-1; D: TRBD2; DNA: TGCGCCAGCAGCCCTCGGACTAGCGGGGGGTATGTGCAGTTCTTC; CDR3: CASSPRTSGGYVQFF